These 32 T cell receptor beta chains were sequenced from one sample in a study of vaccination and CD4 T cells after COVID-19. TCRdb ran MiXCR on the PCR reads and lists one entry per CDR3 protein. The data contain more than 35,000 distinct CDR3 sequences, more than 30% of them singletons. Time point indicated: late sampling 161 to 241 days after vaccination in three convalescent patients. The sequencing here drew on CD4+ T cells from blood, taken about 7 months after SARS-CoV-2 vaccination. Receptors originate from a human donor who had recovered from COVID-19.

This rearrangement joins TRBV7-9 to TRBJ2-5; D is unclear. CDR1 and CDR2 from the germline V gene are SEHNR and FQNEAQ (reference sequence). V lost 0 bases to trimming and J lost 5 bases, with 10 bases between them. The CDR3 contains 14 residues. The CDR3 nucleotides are TGTGCCAGCAGCTTAGCAGGGTCTGGTGAGACCCAGTACTTC. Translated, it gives CASSLAGSGETQYF.

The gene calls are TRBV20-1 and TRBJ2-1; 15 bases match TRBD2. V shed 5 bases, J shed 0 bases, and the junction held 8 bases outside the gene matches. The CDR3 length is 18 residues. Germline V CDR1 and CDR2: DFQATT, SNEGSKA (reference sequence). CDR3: CSAFPGLAGGGSYNEQFF. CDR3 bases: TGCAGTGCTTTTCCGGGACTAGCGGGAGGCGGCTCCTACAATGAGCAGTTCTTC.

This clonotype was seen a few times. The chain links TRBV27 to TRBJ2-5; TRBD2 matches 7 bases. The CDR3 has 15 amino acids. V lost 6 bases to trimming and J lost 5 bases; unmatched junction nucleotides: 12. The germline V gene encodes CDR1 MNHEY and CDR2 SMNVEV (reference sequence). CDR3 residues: CASSFLGRVRETQYF. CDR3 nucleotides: TGTGCCAGCAGCTTTCTAGGGAGGGTTCGGGAGACCCAGTACTTC.

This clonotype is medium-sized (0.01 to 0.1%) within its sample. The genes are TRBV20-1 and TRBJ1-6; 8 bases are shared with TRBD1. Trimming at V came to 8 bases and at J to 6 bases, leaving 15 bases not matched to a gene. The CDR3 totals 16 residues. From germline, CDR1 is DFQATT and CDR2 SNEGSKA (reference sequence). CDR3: CSLTGAAMVGNSPLHF. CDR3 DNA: TGCAGTCTGACAGGGGCCGCAATGGTCGGTAATTCACCCCTCCACTTT.

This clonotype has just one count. The CDR3 nucleotides are TGCAGTGCTGAGGGACTAGCGGACTCCTACAATGAGCAGTTCTTC. Translating it yields CSAEGLADSYNEQFF. V and J are TRBV20-1 and TRBJ2-1; the match to TRBD2 covers 11 bases. Germline V CDR1 and CDR2: DFQATT, SNEGSKA (reference sequence). J lost 0 bases, V lost 5 bases, and 3 bases had no gene match. The CDR3 loop spans 15 amino acids.

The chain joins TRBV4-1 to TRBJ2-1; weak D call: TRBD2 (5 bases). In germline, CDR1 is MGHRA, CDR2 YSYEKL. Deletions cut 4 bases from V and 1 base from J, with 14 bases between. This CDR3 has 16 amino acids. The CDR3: CASSRPPGRSYNEQFF. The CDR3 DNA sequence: TGCGCCAGCAGCCGCCCGCCGGGAAGGTCCTACAATGAGCAGTTCTTC.

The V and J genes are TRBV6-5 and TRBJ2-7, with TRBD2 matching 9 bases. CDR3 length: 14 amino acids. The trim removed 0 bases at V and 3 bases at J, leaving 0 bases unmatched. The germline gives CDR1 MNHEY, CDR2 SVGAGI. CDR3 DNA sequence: TGTGCCAGCAGTTACTCGACTAGCGGCTACGAGCAGTACTTC. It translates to CASSYSTSGYEQYF.

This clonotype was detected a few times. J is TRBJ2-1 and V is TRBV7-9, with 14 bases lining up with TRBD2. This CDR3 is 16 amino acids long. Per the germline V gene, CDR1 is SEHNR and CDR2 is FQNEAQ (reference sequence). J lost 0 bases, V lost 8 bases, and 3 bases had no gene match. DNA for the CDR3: TGTGCCAGCGAGACTAGCGGGAGGGCCTCCTACAATGAGCAGTTCTTC. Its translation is CASETSGRASYNEQFF.

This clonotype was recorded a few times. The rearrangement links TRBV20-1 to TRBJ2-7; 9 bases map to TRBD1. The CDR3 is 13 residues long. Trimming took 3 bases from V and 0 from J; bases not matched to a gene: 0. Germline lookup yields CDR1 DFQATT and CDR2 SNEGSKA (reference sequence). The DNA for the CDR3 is TGCAGTGCTAGGACAGGGGGCTCCTACGAGCAGTACTTC. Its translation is CSARTGGSYEQYF.

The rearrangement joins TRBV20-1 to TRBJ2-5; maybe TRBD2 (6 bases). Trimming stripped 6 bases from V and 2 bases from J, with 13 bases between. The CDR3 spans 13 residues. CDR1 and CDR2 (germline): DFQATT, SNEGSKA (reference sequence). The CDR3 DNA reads TGCAGTGCACCGGGACTGACTCAAGAGACCCAGTACTTC. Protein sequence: CSAPGLTQETQYF.

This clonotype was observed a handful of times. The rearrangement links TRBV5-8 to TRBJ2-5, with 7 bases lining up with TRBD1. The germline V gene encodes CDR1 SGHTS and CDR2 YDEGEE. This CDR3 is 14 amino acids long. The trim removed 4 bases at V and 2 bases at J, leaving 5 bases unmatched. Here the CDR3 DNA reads TGTGCCAGCAGCCGCGGACAGGATCAAGAGACCCAGTACTTC. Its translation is CASSRGQDQETQYF.

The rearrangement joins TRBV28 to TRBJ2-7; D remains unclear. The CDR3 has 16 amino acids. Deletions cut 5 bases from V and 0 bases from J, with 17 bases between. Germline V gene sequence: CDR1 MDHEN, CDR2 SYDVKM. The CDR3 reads CASSLMSSRSSYEQYF. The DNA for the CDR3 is TGTGCCAGCAGTCTTATGTCTTCTAGAAGCTCCTACGAGCAGTACTTC.

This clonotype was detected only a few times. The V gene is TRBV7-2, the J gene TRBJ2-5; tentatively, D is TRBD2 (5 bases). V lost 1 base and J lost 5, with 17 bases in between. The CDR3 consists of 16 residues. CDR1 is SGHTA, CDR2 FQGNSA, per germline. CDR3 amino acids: CASSLGLGGGSETQYF. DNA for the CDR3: TGTGCCAGCAGCTTAGGACTCGGTGGTGGGAGTGAGACCCAGTACTTC.

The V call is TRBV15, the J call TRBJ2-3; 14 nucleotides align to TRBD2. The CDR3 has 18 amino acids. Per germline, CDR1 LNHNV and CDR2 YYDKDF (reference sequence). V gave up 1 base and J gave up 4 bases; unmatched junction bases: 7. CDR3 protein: CATSRGGTSGSSPDTQYF. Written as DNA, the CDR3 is TGTGCCACCAGCAGAGGCGGGACTAGCGGGAGTTCGCCAGATACGCAGTATTTT.

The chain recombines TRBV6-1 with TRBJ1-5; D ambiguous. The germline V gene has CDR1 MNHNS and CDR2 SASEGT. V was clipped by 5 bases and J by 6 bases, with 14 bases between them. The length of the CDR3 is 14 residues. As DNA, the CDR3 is TGTGCCAGCAGTACCCGGCCGGATGGTCAGCCCCAGCATTTT. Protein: CASSTRPDGQPQHF.

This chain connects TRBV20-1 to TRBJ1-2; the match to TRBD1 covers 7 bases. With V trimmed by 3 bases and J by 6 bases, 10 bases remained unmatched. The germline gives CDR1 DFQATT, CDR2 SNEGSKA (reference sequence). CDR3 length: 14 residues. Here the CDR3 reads CSASLGQRMDGYTF. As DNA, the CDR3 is TGCAGTGCTAGCCTGGGACAGCGAATGGATGGCTACACCTTC.

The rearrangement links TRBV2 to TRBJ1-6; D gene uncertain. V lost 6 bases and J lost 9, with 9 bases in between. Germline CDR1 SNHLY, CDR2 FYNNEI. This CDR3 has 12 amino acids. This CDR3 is CASRGIASPLHF. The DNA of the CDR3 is TGTGCCAGCAGGGGCATCGCTTCACCCCTCCACTTT.

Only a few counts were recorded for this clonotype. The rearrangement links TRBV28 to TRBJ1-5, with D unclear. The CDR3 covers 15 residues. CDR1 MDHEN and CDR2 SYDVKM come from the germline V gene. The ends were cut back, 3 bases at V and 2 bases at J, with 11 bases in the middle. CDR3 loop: CASSFRDFGNQPQHF. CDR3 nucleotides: TGTGCCAGCAGTTTTAGGGATTTCGGCAATCAGCCCCAGCATTTT.

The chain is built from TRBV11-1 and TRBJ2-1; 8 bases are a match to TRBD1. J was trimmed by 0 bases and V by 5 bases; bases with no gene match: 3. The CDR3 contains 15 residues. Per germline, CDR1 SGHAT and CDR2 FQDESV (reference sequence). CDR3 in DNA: TGTGCCAGCAGCCGACAGGGGCCCTCCTACAATGAGCAGTTCTTC. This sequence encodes CASSRQGPSYNEQFF. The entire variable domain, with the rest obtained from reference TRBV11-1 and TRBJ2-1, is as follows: EAEVAQSPRYKITEKSQAVAFWCDPISGHATLYWYRQILGQGPELLVQFQDESVVDDSQLPKDRFSAERLKGVDSTLKIQPAELGDSAMYLCASSRQGPSYNEQFFGPGTRLTVL.

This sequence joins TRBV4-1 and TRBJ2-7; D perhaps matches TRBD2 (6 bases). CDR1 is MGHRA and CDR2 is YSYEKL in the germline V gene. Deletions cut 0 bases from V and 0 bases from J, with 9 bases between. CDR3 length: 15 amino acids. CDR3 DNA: TGCGCCAGCAGCCAAGAGCGGGATAACTCCTACGAGCAGTACTTC. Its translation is CASSQERDNSYEQYF.

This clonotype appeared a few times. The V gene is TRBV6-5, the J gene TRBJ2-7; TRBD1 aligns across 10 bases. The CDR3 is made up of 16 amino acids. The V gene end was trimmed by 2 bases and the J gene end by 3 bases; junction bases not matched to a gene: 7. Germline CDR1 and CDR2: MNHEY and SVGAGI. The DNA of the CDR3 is TGTGCCAGCAGTTACCTCCGCCGGGACAGGGGCTACGAGCAGTACTTC. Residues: CASSYLRRDRGYEQYF.

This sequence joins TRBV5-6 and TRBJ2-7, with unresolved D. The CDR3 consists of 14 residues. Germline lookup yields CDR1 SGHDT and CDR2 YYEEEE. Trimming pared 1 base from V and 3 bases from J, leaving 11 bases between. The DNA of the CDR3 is TGTGCCAGCAGCTTGTTGGGCACGAACTACGAGCAGTACTTC. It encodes CASSLLGTNYEQYF.

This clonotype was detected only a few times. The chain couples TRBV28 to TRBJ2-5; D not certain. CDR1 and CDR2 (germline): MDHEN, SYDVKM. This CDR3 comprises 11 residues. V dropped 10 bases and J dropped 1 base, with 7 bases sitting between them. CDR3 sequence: CAITSQETQYF. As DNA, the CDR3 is TGTGCCATCACGTCCCAAGAGACCCAGTACTTC.

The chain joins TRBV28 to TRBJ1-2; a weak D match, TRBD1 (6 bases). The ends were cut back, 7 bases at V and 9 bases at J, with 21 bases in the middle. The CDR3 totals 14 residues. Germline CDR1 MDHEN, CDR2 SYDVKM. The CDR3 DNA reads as TGTGCCAGCACCCGAGCGGGGGGCGCTTTTAGCTACACCTTC. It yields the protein CASTRAGGAFSYTF.

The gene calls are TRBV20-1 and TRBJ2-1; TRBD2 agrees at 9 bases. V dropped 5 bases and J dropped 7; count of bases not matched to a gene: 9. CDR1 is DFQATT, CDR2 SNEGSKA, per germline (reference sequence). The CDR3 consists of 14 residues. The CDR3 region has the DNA TGCAGTGCTGGGGCTAGCGGGGTTGGAAATGAGCAGTTCTTC. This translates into CSAGASGVGNEQFF.

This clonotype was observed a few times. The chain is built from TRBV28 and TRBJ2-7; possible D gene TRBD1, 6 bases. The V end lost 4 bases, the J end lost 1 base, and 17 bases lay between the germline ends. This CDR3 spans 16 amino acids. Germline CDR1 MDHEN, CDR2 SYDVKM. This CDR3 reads CASSSWTEVQSYEQYF. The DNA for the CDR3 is TGTGCCAGCAGTTCCTGGACAGAGGTCCAATCCTACGAGCAGTACTTC.

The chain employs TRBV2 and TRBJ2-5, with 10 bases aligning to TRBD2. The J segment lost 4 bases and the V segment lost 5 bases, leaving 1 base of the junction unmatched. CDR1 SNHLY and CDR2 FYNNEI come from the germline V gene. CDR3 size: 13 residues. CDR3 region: CASSRTSGETQYF. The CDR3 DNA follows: TGTGCCAGCAGTCGGACTAGCGGAGAGACCCAGTACTTC.

The CDR3 sequence: CSATTYRGSAYEQYF. CDR3 bases: TGCAGTGCTACTACGTACAGGGGGTCTGCCTACGAGCAGTACTTC. The chain couples TRBV20-1 to TRBJ2-7; TRBD1 matches at 8 bases. The CDR3 loop spans 15 amino acids. In germline, CDR1 is DFQATT, CDR2 SNEGSKA (reference sequence). J gave up 2 bases and V 4 bases, and 10 bases lay outside the gene matches.

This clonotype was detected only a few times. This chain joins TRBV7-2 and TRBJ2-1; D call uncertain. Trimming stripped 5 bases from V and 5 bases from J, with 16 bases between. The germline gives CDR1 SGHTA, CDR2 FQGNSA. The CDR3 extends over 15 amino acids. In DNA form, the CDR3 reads TGTGCCAGCAGCCCCGAGGCGCCTACTAACAATGAGCAGTTCTTC. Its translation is CASSPEAPTNNEQFF.

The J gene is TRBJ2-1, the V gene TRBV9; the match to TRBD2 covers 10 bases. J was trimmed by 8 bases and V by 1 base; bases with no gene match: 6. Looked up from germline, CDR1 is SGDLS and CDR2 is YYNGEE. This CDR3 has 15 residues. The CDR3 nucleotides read TGTGCCAGCAGCGTATCAGCGGGAGGGGGGTATGAGCAGTTCTTC. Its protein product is CASSVSAGGGYEQFF.

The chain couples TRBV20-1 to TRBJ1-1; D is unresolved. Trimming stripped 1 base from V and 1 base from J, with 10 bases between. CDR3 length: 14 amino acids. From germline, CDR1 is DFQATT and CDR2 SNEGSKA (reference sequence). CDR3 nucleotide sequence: TGCAGTGCTAGAGTTGCCGGAGGGAACACTGAAGCTTTCTTT. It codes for CSARVAGGNTEAFF.

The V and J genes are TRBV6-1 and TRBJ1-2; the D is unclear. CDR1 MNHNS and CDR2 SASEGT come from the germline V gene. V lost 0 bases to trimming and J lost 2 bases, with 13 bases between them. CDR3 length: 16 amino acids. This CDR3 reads CASSEALRGLNYGYTF. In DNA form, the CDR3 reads TGTGCCAGCAGTGAAGCGCTTAGAGGGTTAAACTATGGCTACACCTTC.